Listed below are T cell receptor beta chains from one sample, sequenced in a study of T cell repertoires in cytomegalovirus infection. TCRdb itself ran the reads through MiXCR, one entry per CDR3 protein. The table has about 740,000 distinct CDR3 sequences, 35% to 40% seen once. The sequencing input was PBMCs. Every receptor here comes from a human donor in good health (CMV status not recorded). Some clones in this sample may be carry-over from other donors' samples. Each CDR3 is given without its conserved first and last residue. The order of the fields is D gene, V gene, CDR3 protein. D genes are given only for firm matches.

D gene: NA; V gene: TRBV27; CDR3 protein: ASSRGGGPSTNEKLF
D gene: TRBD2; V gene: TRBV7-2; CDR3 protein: ASSLARDYHNEQF
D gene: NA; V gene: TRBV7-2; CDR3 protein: ASSFGPGANEQF
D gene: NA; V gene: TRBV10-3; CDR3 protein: AISESGASTFEQF
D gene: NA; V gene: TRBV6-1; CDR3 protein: ASSMGYSNEQF
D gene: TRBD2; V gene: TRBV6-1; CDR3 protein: ASSLAGAEDEQF
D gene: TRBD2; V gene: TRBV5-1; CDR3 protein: ASSDLLAGGYEQY
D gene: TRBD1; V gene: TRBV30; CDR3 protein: AWLRDRGTDTQY
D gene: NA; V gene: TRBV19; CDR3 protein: ASTDKGRGKLF
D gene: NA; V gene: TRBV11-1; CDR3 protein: ASSKRDVATNEKLF
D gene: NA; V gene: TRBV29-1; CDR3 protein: SVEAWGDEAF
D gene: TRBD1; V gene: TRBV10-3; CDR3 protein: AISDSGTGGSGELF
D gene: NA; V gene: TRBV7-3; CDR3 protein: ASSLRGGLGTDTQY
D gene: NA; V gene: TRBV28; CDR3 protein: ASGTFRDYGYT
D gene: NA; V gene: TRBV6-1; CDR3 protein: ASSGTAGNSPLH
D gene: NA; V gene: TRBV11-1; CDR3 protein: ASSSPRPSYNEQF
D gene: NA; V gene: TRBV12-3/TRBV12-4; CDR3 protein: ASSDPGGRREKLF
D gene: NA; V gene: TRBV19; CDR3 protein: ASQGTTEAF
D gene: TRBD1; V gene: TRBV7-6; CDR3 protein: ASSSRDRVASEQY
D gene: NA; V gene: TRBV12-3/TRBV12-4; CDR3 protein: ASRNYNEQF
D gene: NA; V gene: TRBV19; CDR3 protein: ASKRLAGGNQPQH
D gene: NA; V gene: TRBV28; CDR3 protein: ASTLPGRLGNQPQH
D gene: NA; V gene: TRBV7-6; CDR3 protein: ASSETGRATGELF
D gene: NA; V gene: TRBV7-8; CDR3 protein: ASSLLGAGWETQY
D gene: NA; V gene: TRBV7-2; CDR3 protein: ASSLDDRSPLH
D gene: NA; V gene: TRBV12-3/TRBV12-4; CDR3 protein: ASSSSGRYTEAF
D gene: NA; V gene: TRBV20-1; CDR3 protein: SASGAGAGDSNQPQH
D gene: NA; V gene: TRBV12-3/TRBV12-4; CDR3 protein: ASSFRQTLNVGGYT
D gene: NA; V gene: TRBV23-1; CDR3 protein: ASKGSLEYSYNERF
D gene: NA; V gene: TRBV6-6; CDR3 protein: ASTAFGEQF
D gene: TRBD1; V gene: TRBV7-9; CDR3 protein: ASSSYGTGTYEQY
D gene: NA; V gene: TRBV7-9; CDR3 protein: DSSFLAGSGNPIY
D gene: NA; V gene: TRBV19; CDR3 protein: ASIMGGGLPNQPQH
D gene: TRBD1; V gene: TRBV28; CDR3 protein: ASSFYDRDNEQF
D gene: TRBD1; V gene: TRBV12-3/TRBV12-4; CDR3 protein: ASLTGGKATANGYT
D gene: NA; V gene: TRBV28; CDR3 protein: ASTVRGGLGYT
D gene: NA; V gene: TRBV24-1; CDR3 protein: ATSEGTGFPNEKLF
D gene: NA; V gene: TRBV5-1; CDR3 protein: ASSLVPSPGELF
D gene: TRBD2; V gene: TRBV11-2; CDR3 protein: ASSSWTSDQETQY
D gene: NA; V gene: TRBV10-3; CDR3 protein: AISDLALQPQY
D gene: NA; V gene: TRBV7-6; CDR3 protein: ASSPPGGQSGELF